This is a list of T cell receptor beta chains from one sample in a study of blood T cell repertoires in COVID-19. The data were produced by immunoSEQ multiplex PCR, yet TCRdb's version contains in-frame clones alone and is incomplete. The table lists 80,000 to 100,000 clones, around 75% of them singletons. The source material was peripheral blood. These receptor sequences come from a man in his 70s with acute or convalescent COVID-19. The CDR3 runs from the conserved cysteine through the conserved F or W. D genes are given only for firm matches. Some rows mark clone size as missing; the rest say once, few, many or name a class of expanded clone.

cdr3_nt: TGTGCCAGCAGCCACGGACAGGTTTTATCCGGGGAGCTGTTTTTT
cdr3_aa: CASSHGQVLSGELFF
cdr3_length: 15
v_call: TRBV3-1/TRBV3-2
clone_size: .
j_call: TRBJ2-2
d_call: TRBD1

cdr3_nt: TGTGCCAGCAGTCCCCTGACAGTTGGCTACGAGCAGTACTTC
cdr3_aa: CASSPLTVGYEQYF
cdr3_length: 14
v_call: TRBV28
clone_size: .
j_call: TRBJ2-7
d_call: .

cdr3_nt: TGTGCCAGCTCATTCCCAGGGGCTACAGATACGCAGTATTTT
cdr3_aa: CASSFPGATDTQYF
cdr3_length: 14
v_call: TRBV18
clone_size: .
j_call: TRBJ2-3
d_call: .

cdr3_nt: TGTGCCAGCAGTTCGCTAGGCGCCACCGGGGAGCTGTTTTTT
cdr3_aa: CASSSLGATGELFF
cdr3_length: 14
v_call: TRBV6-6
clone_size: few
j_call: TRBJ2-2
d_call: .

cdr3_nt: TGCGCCAGCAGCTCTGAGCACAGGGGGACAGATACGCAGTATTTT
cdr3_aa: CASSSEHRGTDTQYF
cdr3_length: 15
v_call: TRBV5-1
clone_size: few
j_call: TRBJ2-3
d_call: TRBD1

cdr3_nt: TGTGCCAGCAGCGTCGGGGGGGACCAAGAGACCCAGTACTTC
cdr3_aa: CASSVGGDQETQYF
cdr3_length: 14
v_call: TRBV11-3
clone_size: .
j_call: TRBJ2-5
d_call: TRBD2

cdr3_nt: TGTGCCAGCAGTTTATTGGTAGCGGGAGGGCCGCATGAGCAGTTCTTC
cdr3_aa: CASSLLVAGGPHEQFF
cdr3_length: 16
v_call: TRBV28
clone_size: .
j_call: TRBJ2-1
d_call: TRBD2

cdr3_nt: TGTGCCAGCAGTTACTCTCCGGTCGACTCTGGAAACACCATATATTTT
cdr3_aa: CASSYSPVDSGNTIYF
cdr3_length: 16
v_call: TRBV6-5
clone_size: .
j_call: TRBJ1-3
d_call: .

cdr3_nt: TGCGCCAGCAGCCCGGGACTAGCGGGAGCCGGGGAGCTGTTTTTT
cdr3_aa: CASSPGLAGAGELFF
cdr3_length: 15
v_call: TRBV5-1
clone_size: .
j_call: TRBJ2-2
d_call: TRBD2

cdr3_nt: TGTGCCAGCACCCCGACCGGGGTTCTAAGCACAGATACGCAGTATTTT
cdr3_aa: CASTPTGVLSTDTQYF
cdr3_length: 16
v_call: TRBV7-9
clone_size: .
j_call: TRBJ2-3
d_call: .

cdr3_nt: TGTGCCAGCAGTTCCCTTATATTTGCCGGGGGGACAGGGCTAGGCTATGGCTACACCTTC
cdr3_aa: CASSSLIFAGGTGLGYGYTF
cdr3_length: 20
v_call: TRBV28
clone_size: .
j_call: TRBJ1-2
d_call: TRBD1

cdr3_nt: TGTGCCACCCCTCTAGGGGGTCTAGCCAACGGAGAGACCCAGTACTTC
cdr3_aa: CATPLGGLANGETQYF
cdr3_length: 16
v_call: TRBV2
clone_size: few
j_call: TRBJ2-5
d_call: .

cdr3_nt: TGTGCCAGCAGTTTAAAAAGCGCACAAGAGACCCAGTACTTC
cdr3_aa: CASSLKSAQETQYF
cdr3_length: 14
v_call: TRBV27
clone_size: once
j_call: TRBJ2-5
d_call: .

cdr3_nt: TGTGCCATCAGTAAAGGGGTTCCCACTGAAGCTTTCTTT
cdr3_aa: CAISKGVPTEAFF
cdr3_length: 13
v_call: TRBV10-3
clone_size: .
j_call: TRBJ1-1
d_call: .

cdr3_nt: TGTGCCAGTAGCCTAGGGGCCCCGCAGGGGTACCAAGAGACCCAGTACTTC
cdr3_aa: CASSLGAPQGYQETQYF
cdr3_length: 17
v_call: TRBV19
clone_size: .
j_call: TRBJ2-5
d_call: .

cdr3_nt: TGTGCCAGAAGCACTGGACTAGCGGATATCCAAGAGACCCAGTACTTC
cdr3_aa: CARSTGLADIQETQYF
cdr3_length: 16
v_call: TRBV5-3
clone_size: .
j_call: TRBJ2-5
d_call: TRBD2

cdr3_nt: TGTGCCAGCAGTTACGGGAGGTTAGTGGATTCACCCCTCCACTTT
cdr3_aa: CASSYGRLVDSPLHF
cdr3_length: 15
v_call: TRBV6-5
clone_size: .
j_call: TRBJ1-6
d_call: .

cdr3_nt: TGTGCCAGCAGCCGCTCCCAGGGTCTAGCGAGTAACGAGCAGTACTTC
cdr3_aa: CASSRSQGLASNEQYF
cdr3_length: 16
v_call: TRBV4-2
clone_size: .
j_call: TRBJ2-7
d_call: .

cdr3_nt: TGTGCCAGCAGTGAAGGGAGCGAGACCCAGTACTTC
cdr3_aa: CASSEGSETQYF
cdr3_length: 12
v_call: TRBV2
clone_size: once
j_call: TRBJ2-5
d_call: .

cdr3_nt: TGCAGCGTTGAAGATCTAGGTCAAAAGGGCTACACCTTC
cdr3_aa: CSVEDLGQKGYTF
cdr3_length: 13
v_call: TRBV29-1
clone_size: .
j_call: TRBJ1-2
d_call: .

cdr3_nt: TGTGCCAGCACCCCTCCAGGGTCAAATTCACCCCTCCACTTT
cdr3_aa: CASTPPGSNSPLHF
cdr3_length: 14
v_call: TRBV2
clone_size: once
j_call: TRBJ1-6
d_call: .

cdr3_nt: TGTGCCAGCAGTCCTCGCGGTACGCAGTATTTT
cdr3_aa: CASSPRGTQYF
cdr3_length: 11
v_call: TRBV28
clone_size: .
j_call: TRBJ2-3
d_call: .

cdr3_nt: TGTGCCAGCAACGGACAGGGAAAAAACAATGAGCAGTTCTTC
cdr3_aa: CASNGQGKNNEQFF
cdr3_length: 14
v_call: TRBV5-6
clone_size: once
j_call: TRBJ2-1
d_call: TRBD1

cdr3_nt: TGCGCCAGCAGCCCAACCGGGAACACTGAAGCTTTCTTT
cdr3_aa: CASSPTGNTEAFF
cdr3_length: 13
v_call: TRBV5-1
clone_size: .
j_call: TRBJ1-1
d_call: .

cdr3_nt: TGTGCCAGCAGCTTAGGTGGAGGCCGTCCCTTAGAGGAGCAGTTCTTC
cdr3_aa: CASSLGGGRPLEEQFF
cdr3_length: 16
v_call: TRBV7-6
clone_size: few
j_call: TRBJ2-1
d_call: .

cdr3_nt: TGTGCCAGCAGATCAGCCCTTGCGGGAGATCCCGAGCAGTACTTC
cdr3_aa: CASRSALAGDPEQYF
cdr3_length: 15
v_call: TRBV6-5
clone_size: .
j_call: TRBJ2-7
d_call: TRBD2

cdr3_nt: TGTGCCAGCAGCTCGATAGCGGGAGGGCAGGATACGCAGTATTTT
cdr3_aa: CASSSIAGGQDTQYF
cdr3_length: 15
v_call: TRBV11-2
clone_size: once
j_call: TRBJ2-3
d_call: TRBD2

cdr3_nt: TGTGCCAGCAGCCCTGAGCAGTACTTC
cdr3_aa: CASSPEQYF
cdr3_length: 9
v_call: TRBV9
clone_size: .
j_call: TRBJ2-7
d_call: .

cdr3_nt: TGTGCCAGCAGCCAGCCCCCGACAGGGGACATTCAGTACTTC
cdr3_aa: CASSQPPTGDIQYF
cdr3_length: 14
v_call: TRBV3-1/TRBV3-2
clone_size: few
j_call: TRBJ2-4
d_call: TRBD1

cdr3_nt: TGTGCCAGTAGTATCGAGACAGGCAACTATGGCTACACCTTC
cdr3_aa: CASSIETGNYGYTF
cdr3_length: 14
v_call: TRBV19
clone_size: .
j_call: TRBJ1-2
d_call: .

cdr3_nt: TGTGCCAGCAGCGTAAACAGGGGGCCCAATGAGCAGTTCTTC
cdr3_aa: CASSVNRGPNEQFF
cdr3_length: 14
v_call: TRBV9
clone_size: .
j_call: TRBJ2-1
d_call: TRBD1

cdr3_nt: TGTGCCAGCAGCCTCGGGACTAGCGGGAGCGAGACCCAGTACTTC
cdr3_aa: CASSLGTSGSETQYF
cdr3_length: 15
v_call: TRBV7-3
clone_size: .
j_call: TRBJ2-5
d_call: TRBD2

cdr3_nt: TGTGCCAGTTCCCGCCAGCAGGGAACTTTAGCCAAAAACATTCAGTACTTC
cdr3_aa: CASSRQQGTLAKNIQYF
cdr3_length: 17
v_call: TRBV19
clone_size: .
j_call: TRBJ2-4
d_call: .

cdr3_nt: TGTGCCACCAGTGATATAAGGACTAGCGGGATAGAGACCCAGTACTTC
cdr3_aa: CATSDIRTSGIETQYF
cdr3_length: 16
v_call: TRBV24-1
clone_size: .
j_call: TRBJ2-5
d_call: TRBD2

cdr3_nt: TGTGCCAGCAGTTTGTCGTATTCGCAGTACTTC
cdr3_aa: CASSLSYSQYF
cdr3_length: 11
v_call: TRBV28
clone_size: few
j_call: TRBJ2-7
d_call: .

cdr3_nt: TGTGCCAGCAGTTTAGGTAGACAGCCACGTAGGGCCCATGGCTACACCTTC
cdr3_aa: CASSLGRQPRRAHGYTF
cdr3_length: 17
v_call: TRBV28
clone_size: .
j_call: TRBJ1-2
d_call: .

cdr3_nt: TGTGCCAGCAGCTCGGGACTAGCGGCGTCCTACGAGCAGTACTTC
cdr3_aa: CASSSGLAASYEQYF
cdr3_length: 15
v_call: TRBV7-2
clone_size: few
j_call: TRBJ2-7
d_call: TRBD2

cdr3_nt: TGCGCCAGTAGCGGACAGGGGAACACCGGGGAGCTGTTTTTT
cdr3_aa: CASSGQGNTGELFF
cdr3_length: 14
v_call: TRBV5-1
clone_size: .
j_call: TRBJ2-2
d_call: TRBD1

cdr3_nt: TGTGCCAGCAGCTTGGGGGCTAGCGGGATCCAAGAGACCCAGTACTTC
cdr3_aa: CASSLGASGIQETQYF
cdr3_length: 16
v_call: TRBV5-4
clone_size: .
j_call: TRBJ2-5
d_call: TRBD2

cdr3_nt: TGTGCCAGCAGCGTAGAAGACAGGGGACGAGAAAAACTGTTTTTT
cdr3_aa: CASSVEDRGREKLFF
cdr3_length: 15
v_call: TRBV9
clone_size: .
j_call: TRBJ1-4
d_call: TRBD1

cdr3_nt: TGTGCCAGTAAGGGGAGCGGGAGTTACTATGAGCAGTTCTTC
cdr3_aa: CASKGSGSYYEQFF
cdr3_length: 14
v_call: TRBV19
clone_size: .
j_call: TRBJ2-1
d_call: TRBD2

cdr3_nt: TGTGCCAGCAGTAAAGGGACTAGCGGGGAGGGGGAGCTGTTTTTT
cdr3_aa: CASSKGTSGEGELFF
cdr3_length: 15
v_call: TRBV27
clone_size: .
j_call: TRBJ2-2
d_call: TRBD2

cdr3_nt: TGCGCCAGCAGCCAAGGCCCAGGCCAAGAGACCCAGTACTTC
cdr3_aa: CASSQGPGQETQYF
cdr3_length: 14
v_call: TRBV4-3
clone_size: few
j_call: TRBJ2-5
d_call: .

cdr3_nt: TGTGCCAGCAGCTTGCTGGAGACGGGTGAAAAACTGTTTTTT
cdr3_aa: CASSLLETGEKLFF
cdr3_length: 14
v_call: TRBV5-5
clone_size: .
j_call: TRBJ1-4
d_call: .

cdr3_nt: TGTGCCAGCACCGGGACAGGGGGCGCCGAGCAGTACTTC
cdr3_aa: CASTGTGGAEQYF
cdr3_length: 13
v_call: TRBV6-5
clone_size: .
j_call: TRBJ2-7
d_call: TRBD1

cdr3_nt: TGTGCCAGCAGCTTAGAGAGGACGGAGGTCGAGACCCAGTACTTC
cdr3_aa: CASSLERTEVETQYF
cdr3_length: 15
v_call: TRBV11-3
clone_size: once
j_call: TRBJ2-5
d_call: .

cdr3_nt: TGTGCCTGGAGTGGGGGGACTAGCGGACCCTCCTACGAGCAGTACTTC
cdr3_aa: CAWSGGTSGPSYEQYF
cdr3_length: 16
v_call: TRBV30
clone_size: few
j_call: TRBJ2-7
d_call: TRBD2

cdr3_nt: TGTGCCAGCAGCCCGGTGAGTGTCACCGGGGAGCTGTTTTTT
cdr3_aa: CASSPVSVTGELFF
cdr3_length: 14
v_call: TRBV9
clone_size: .
j_call: TRBJ2-2
d_call: .

cdr3_nt: TGTGCCAGCAGCTCGACAGGGTTAGTCTATGGCTACACCTTC
cdr3_aa: CASSSTGLVYGYTF
cdr3_length: 14
v_call: TRBV13
clone_size: few
j_call: TRBJ1-2
d_call: TRBD1

cdr3_nt: TGTGCCAGCAGTCTTAGCGGGAGCCACCTGAACACCGGGGAGCTGTTTTTT
cdr3_aa: CASSLSGSHLNTGELFF
cdr3_length: 17
v_call: TRBV9
clone_size: .
j_call: TRBJ2-2
d_call: TRBD2

cdr3_nt: TGTGCCAGCAGCCGAGGGTCGGCGGCCTACTATGGCTACACCTTC
cdr3_aa: CASSRGSAAYYGYTF
cdr3_length: 15
v_call: TRBV27
clone_size: .
j_call: TRBJ1-2
d_call: .